Listed below are T cell receptor beta chains from one sample, sequenced in a study of identical twins. MiXCR, applied by TCRdb to the 5' RACE reads, yields one record per CDR3 protein. Seen here are 1.5 million to 2 million distinct CDR3 sequences, 25% to 35% observed once, and the top ten hold 0.25% to 0.3%. Sequenced material: cord blood. The source is a newborn girl in good health. CDR3s include the opening cysteine and the closing phenylalanine or tryptophan. Fields, in order: CDR3 DNA, CDR3 protein, clone size, J gene, D gene, V gene. D genes are given only for firm matches. Some rows have no size entry. The others give once, few or many, or a class for an expanded clone.

CDR3nt: TGTGCCAGCAGTTTATCACCACAGACTAGCGGGAGCCAAGAGACCCAGTACTTC
CDR3aa: CASSLSPQTSGSQETQYF
abundance: few
j_gene: TRBJ2-5
d_gene: TRBD2
v_gene: TRBV27

CDR3nt: TGCAGTGCTAGCATTGGACAGGGCGAGCAGTACTTC
CDR3aa: CSASIGQGEQYF
abundance: NA
j_gene: TRBJ2-7
d_gene: TRBD1
v_gene: TRBV20-1

CDR3nt: TGTGCCAGCAGCCAAGAGGGGCAGGGGAACACTGAAGCTTTCTTT
CDR3aa: CASSQEGQGNTEAFF
abundance: NA
j_gene: TRBJ1-1
d_gene: NA
v_gene: TRBV4-2

CDR3nt: TGCGCCAGCAGCTTGCAGACGTATTCCTCCTACAATGAGCAGTTCTTC
CDR3aa: CASSLQTYSSYNEQFF
abundance: few
j_gene: TRBJ2-1
d_gene: NA
v_gene: TRBV5-1

CDR3nt: TGTGCCAGCAGTCGGTGGGGGGAGAACACTGAAGCTTTCTTT
CDR3aa: CASSRWGENTEAFF
abundance: NA
j_gene: TRBJ1-1
d_gene: NA
v_gene: TRBV6-5

CDR3nt: TGCAGCGTTGAGACAGGGGGCGGGAGGGCCTACAATGAGCAGTTCTTC
CDR3aa: CSVETGGGRAYNEQFF
abundance: few
j_gene: TRBJ2-1
d_gene: NA
v_gene: TRBV29-1

CDR3nt: TGCAGTGCTAGAGGTAATAGGTACAATGAGCAGTTCTTC
CDR3aa: CSARGNRYNEQFF
abundance: NA
j_gene: TRBJ2-1
d_gene: NA
v_gene: TRBV20-1

CDR3nt: TGCAGCGTTACAGGGACTAGCGGGGTGATTCTGGAGACCCAGTACTTC
CDR3aa: CSVTGTSGVILETQYF
abundance: many
j_gene: TRBJ2-5
d_gene: TRBD2
v_gene: TRBV29-1

CDR3nt: TGTGCCGGCAGTCTGTCATCATGGGGCACAGATACGCAGTATTTT
CDR3aa: CAGSLSSWGTDTQYF
abundance: NA
j_gene: TRBJ2-3
d_gene: NA
v_gene: TRBV2

CDR3nt: TGTGCCAGCAGTTCCCCCGGACAGGGGGCGGGAAAACTGTTTTTT
CDR3aa: CASSSPGQGAGKLFF
abundance: NA
j_gene: TRBJ1-4
d_gene: TRBD1
v_gene: TRBV28

CDR3nt: TGTGCCAGCAGCCAAGATACGGCGGGGGGGCATAGCTACAATGAGCAGTTCTTC
CDR3aa: CASSQDTAGGHSYNEQFF
abundance: few
j_gene: TRBJ2-1
d_gene: TRBD2
v_gene: TRBV3-1

CDR3nt: TGCGCCAGCAGCCCCCAGGACAGGGCGGTGGGTGAAGCTTTCTTT
CDR3aa: CASSPQDRAVGEAFF
abundance: NA
j_gene: TRBJ1-1
d_gene: TRBD1
v_gene: TRBV5-1

CDR3nt: TGTGCCAGCAGTTTGCATCTGTGGTCCACAGATACGCAGTATTTT
CDR3aa: CASSLHLWSTDTQYF
abundance: many
j_gene: TRBJ2-3
d_gene: NA
v_gene: TRBV6-5

CDR3nt: TGTGCCAGCAGTTCACAGGGGGCGTTAACTAATGAAAAACTGTTTTTT
CDR3aa: CASSSQGALTNEKLFF
abundance: NA
j_gene: TRBJ1-4
d_gene: TRBD1
v_gene: TRBV12-3/TRBV12-4

CDR3nt: TGTGCCAGCAGCGTAGGCACAGATACGCAGTATTTT
CDR3aa: CASSVGTDTQYF
abundance: many
j_gene: TRBJ2-3
d_gene: NA
v_gene: TRBV9

CDR3nt: TGTGCCAGCAGTTTGTTCAGCGCGGGAGTAAAAGTCGGGGAGCTGTTTTTT
CDR3aa: CASSLFSAGVKVGELFF
abundance: NA
j_gene: TRBJ2-2
d_gene: TRBD2
v_gene: TRBV12-3/TRBV12-4

CDR3nt: TGTGCCAGCAGCTTAGTGGGTCAGTCTAGCGGATACAATGAGCAGTACTTC
CDR3aa: CASSLVGQSSGYNEQYF
abundance: NA
j_gene: TRBJ2-7
d_gene: TRBD2
v_gene: TRBV7-2

CDR3nt: TGTGCCAGCAGTTTAGTACCAGGGGGTGGCTATGGCTACACCTTC
CDR3aa: CASSLVPGGGYGYTF
abundance: few
j_gene: TRBJ1-2
d_gene: TRBD1
v_gene: TRBV12-3/TRBV12-4

CDR3nt: TGCGCCAGCAGCTCTCTAGGGGGACTCTCCTACGAGCAGTACTTC
CDR3aa: CASSSLGGLSYEQYF
abundance: NA
j_gene: TRBJ2-7
d_gene: NA
v_gene: TRBV4-1

CDR3nt: TGTGCCAGCAGCTTAGATGGCAGAACGCAGTATTTT
CDR3aa: CASSLDGRTQYF
abundance: NA
j_gene: TRBJ2-3
d_gene: NA
v_gene: TRBV7-9

CDR3nt: TGTGCCAGCAGCTTGCAGGGGCGATGGGGTGAAAAACTGTTTTTT
CDR3aa: CASSLQGRWGEKLFF
abundance: few
j_gene: TRBJ1-4
d_gene: NA
v_gene: TRBV7-2

CDR3nt: TGTGCCAGCAGTGGTGGGACAGGACCCTTTAACTATGGCTACACCTTC
CDR3aa: CASSGGTGPFNYGYTF
abundance: few
j_gene: TRBJ1-2
d_gene: TRBD1
v_gene: TRBV2

CDR3nt: TGTGCCACCAGCAGAGAAAGGACAGCGAACACCGGGGAGCTGTTTTTT
CDR3aa: CATSRERTANTGELFF
abundance: NA
j_gene: TRBJ2-2
d_gene: NA
v_gene: TRBV15

CDR3nt: TGTGCCAGCAGTTACGGGGTACGGGGTGGAAAACTGTTTTTT
CDR3aa: CASSYGVRGGKLFF
abundance: once
j_gene: TRBJ1-4
d_gene: NA
v_gene: TRBV6-5

CDR3nt: TGCGCCGGCAGCTCGTCTGGGACTAGCGGTAACACAGATACGCAGTATTTT
CDR3aa: CAGSSSGTSGNTDTQYF
abundance: NA
j_gene: TRBJ2-3
d_gene: TRBD2
v_gene: TRBV5-1

CDR3nt: TGTGCCAGTAGTACGACAGGGGGCGAAAAACTGTTTTTT
CDR3aa: CASSTTGGEKLFF
abundance: many
j_gene: TRBJ1-4
d_gene: TRBD1
v_gene: TRBV12-3/TRBV12-4

CDR3nt: TGTGCCAGCAGCCTTCGAACTTCTCGGAGGAGCACAGATACGCAGTATTTT
CDR3aa: CASSLRTSRRSTDTQYF
abundance: few
j_gene: TRBJ2-3
d_gene: NA
v_gene: TRBV3-1

CDR3nt: TGCAGCGTTGACAGTAACTATGGCTACACCTTC
CDR3aa: CSVDSNYGYTF
abundance: many
j_gene: TRBJ1-2
d_gene: NA
v_gene: TRBV29-1

CDR3nt: TGTGCCACCAGCAGAGCGGGGGGGTCCAAAAACATTCAGTACTTC
CDR3aa: CATSRAGGSKNIQYF
abundance: NA
j_gene: TRBJ2-4
d_gene: TRBD2
v_gene: TRBV15

CDR3nt: TGCAGCGTTCGAGGGAGCTCCTACGAGCAGTACTTC
CDR3aa: CSVRGSSYEQYF
abundance: NA
j_gene: TRBJ2-7
d_gene: NA
v_gene: TRBV29-1

CDR3nt: TGCAGTTCCCGCTTGGGGGTTGACAATGAGCAGTTCTTC
CDR3aa: CSSRLGVDNEQFF
abundance: NA
j_gene: TRBJ2-1
d_gene: NA
v_gene: TRBV20-1

CDR3nt: TGTGCCAGCAGCTCCGGACAGGGTAGAGCTTTCTTT
CDR3aa: CASSSGQGRAFF
abundance: NA
j_gene: TRBJ1-1
d_gene: TRBD1
v_gene: TRBV7-9

CDR3nt: TGTGCCAGCAGCCCATACCGGGACTCCTCCTACGAGCAGTACTTC
CDR3aa: CASSPYRDSSYEQYF
abundance: NA
j_gene: TRBJ2-7
d_gene: NA
v_gene: TRBV4-2

CDR3nt: TGCAGTGCCGGGACAGGGACGAAAGGCTACACCTTC
CDR3aa: CSAGTGTKGYTF
abundance: NA
j_gene: TRBJ1-2
d_gene: TRBD1
v_gene: TRBV20-1

CDR3nt: TGCGCCAGCAGCTTGGCGAGTAGCGGGGGCCTCTACAATGAGCAGTTCTTC
CDR3aa: CASSLASSGGLYNEQFF
abundance: few
j_gene: TRBJ2-1
d_gene: TRBD2
v_gene: TRBV5-1

CDR3nt: TGCAGTGCTAGACTAGGAGAGACCCAGTACTTC
CDR3aa: CSARLGETQYF
abundance: many
j_gene: TRBJ2-5
d_gene: NA
v_gene: TRBV20-1

CDR3nt: TGCAGTGCTCCGACTAGCGGGAGGGCCTCACATGAGCAGTTCTTC
CDR3aa: CSAPTSGRASHEQFF
abundance: NA
j_gene: TRBJ2-1
d_gene: TRBD2
v_gene: TRBV20-1

CDR3nt: TGTGCCAGCAGCCAAGTGAGCGGACTAGCGGGGGGGCCGTCCGAGACCCAGTACTTC
CDR3aa: CASSQVSGLAGGPSETQYF
abundance: few
j_gene: TRBJ2-5
d_gene: TRBD2
v_gene: TRBV4-2

CDR3nt: TGTGCCAGCAGCACTCTCTCCTACAATGAGCAGTTCTTC
CDR3aa: CASSTLSYNEQFF
abundance: many
j_gene: TRBJ2-1
d_gene: NA
v_gene: TRBV7-9

CDR3nt: TGTGCCAGCAGTGCCGTTCCCGGGTACAGGGGTAATTCACCCCTCCACTTT
CDR3aa: CASSAVPGYRGNSPLHF
abundance: few
j_gene: TRBJ1-6
d_gene: TRBD1
v_gene: TRBV28

CDR3nt: TGTGCCTGGAGTGGCGGGTGGACTGAAGCTTTCTTT
CDR3aa: CAWSGGWTEAFF
abundance: once
j_gene: TRBJ1-1
d_gene: NA
v_gene: TRBV30